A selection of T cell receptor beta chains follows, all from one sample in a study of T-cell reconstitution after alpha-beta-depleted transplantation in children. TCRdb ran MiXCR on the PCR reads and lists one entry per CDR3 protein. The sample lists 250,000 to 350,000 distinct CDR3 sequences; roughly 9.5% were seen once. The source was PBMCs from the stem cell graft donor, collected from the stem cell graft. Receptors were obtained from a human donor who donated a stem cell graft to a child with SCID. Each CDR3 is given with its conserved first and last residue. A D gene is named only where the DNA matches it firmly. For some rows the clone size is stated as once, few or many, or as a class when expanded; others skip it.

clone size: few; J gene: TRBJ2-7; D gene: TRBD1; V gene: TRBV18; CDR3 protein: CASSPPGQVTPYEQYF; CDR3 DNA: TGTGCCAGCTCACCACCGGGACAGGTGACCCCCTACGAGCAGTACTTC
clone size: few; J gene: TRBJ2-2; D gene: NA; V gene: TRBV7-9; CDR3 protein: CASSLRTPSTGELFF; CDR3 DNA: TGTGCCAGCAGCTTAAGGACACCGTCCACCGGGGAGCTGTTTTTT
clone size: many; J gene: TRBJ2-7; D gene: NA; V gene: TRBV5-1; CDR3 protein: CASSISPSYEQYF; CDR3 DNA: TGCGCCAGCAGTATTTCGCCCTCCTACGAGCAGTACTTC
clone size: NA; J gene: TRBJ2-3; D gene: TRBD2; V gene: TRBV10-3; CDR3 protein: CAISAAGGRDTQYF; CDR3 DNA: TGTGCCATCAGTGCAGCGGGGGGGCGAGATACGCAGTATTTT
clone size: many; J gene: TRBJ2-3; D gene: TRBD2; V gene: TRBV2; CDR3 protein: CASSIATSGGPLVTQYF; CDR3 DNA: TGTGCCAGCAGCATAGCGACTAGCGGGGGGCCCTTGGTTACGCAGTATTTT
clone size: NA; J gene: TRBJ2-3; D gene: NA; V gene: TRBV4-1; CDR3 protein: CASSQSSGGKGTDTQYF; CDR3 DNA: TGCGCCAGCAGCCAATCCTCTGGGGGTAAGGGGACAGATACGCAGTATTTT
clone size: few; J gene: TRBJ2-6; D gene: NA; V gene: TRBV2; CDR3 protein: CASRFGEFSGANVLTF; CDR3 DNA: TGTGCCAGCAGATTTGGGGAGTTCTCTGGGGCCAACGTCCTGACTTTC
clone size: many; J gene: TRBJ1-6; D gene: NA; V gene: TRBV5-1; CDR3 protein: CASSPKTANSPLHF; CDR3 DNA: TGCGCCAGCAGCCCTAAGACAGCAAATTCACCCCTCCACTTT
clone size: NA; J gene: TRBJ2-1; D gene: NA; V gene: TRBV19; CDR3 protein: CASSMASEYNEQFF; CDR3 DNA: TGTGCCAGTAGTATGGCTTCCGAGTACAATGAGCAGTTCTTC
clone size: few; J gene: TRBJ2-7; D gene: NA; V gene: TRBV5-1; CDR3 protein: CASSSGTAPYEQYF; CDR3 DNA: TGCGCCAGCAGCAGCGGGACAGCCCCCTACGAGCAGTACTTC
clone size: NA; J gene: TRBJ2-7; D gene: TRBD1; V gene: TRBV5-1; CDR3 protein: CASSWTPGQNGYEQYF; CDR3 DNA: TGCGCCAGCAGCTGGACCCCGGGACAGAACGGCTACGAGCAGTACTTC
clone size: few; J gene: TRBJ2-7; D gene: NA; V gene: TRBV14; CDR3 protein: CASNTGKYSYEQYF; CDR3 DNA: TGTGCCAGCAATACAGGAAAATATTCCTACGAGCAGTACTTC
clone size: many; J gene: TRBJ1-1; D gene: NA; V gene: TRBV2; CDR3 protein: CASSELGTENTEAFF; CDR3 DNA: TGTGCCAGCAGTGAGCTTGGGACGGAGAACACTGAAGCTTTCTTT
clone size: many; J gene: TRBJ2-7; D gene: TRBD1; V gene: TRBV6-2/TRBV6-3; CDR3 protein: CASSYFTGVYEQYF; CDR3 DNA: TGTGCCAGCAGTTACTTTACAGGGGTTTACGAGCAGTACTTC
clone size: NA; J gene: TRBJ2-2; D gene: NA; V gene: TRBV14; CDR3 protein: CASSPTVTGELFF; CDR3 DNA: TGTGCCAGCAGCCCAACTGTTACCGGGGAGCTGTTTTTT
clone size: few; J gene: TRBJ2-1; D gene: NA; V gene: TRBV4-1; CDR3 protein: CASSPFPTRSSYNEQFF; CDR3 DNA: TGCGCCAGCAGCCCCTTCCCGACTCGGAGCTCCTACAATGAGCAGTTCTTC
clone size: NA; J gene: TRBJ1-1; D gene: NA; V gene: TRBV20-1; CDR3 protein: CSARDWAGGTEAFF; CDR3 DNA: TGCAGTGCTAGAGATTGGGCAGGTGGCACTGAAGCTTTCTTT
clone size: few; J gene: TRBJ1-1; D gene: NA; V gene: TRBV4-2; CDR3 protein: CASSQDTRGRNTEAFF; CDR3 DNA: TGTGCCAGCAGCCAAGATACACGGGGCCGGAACACTGAAGCTTTCTTT
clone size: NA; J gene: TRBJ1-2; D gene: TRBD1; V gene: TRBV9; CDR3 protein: CASRQQGRDYGYTF; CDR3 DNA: TGTGCCAGCAGACAACAGGGGAGAGACTATGGCTACACCTTC